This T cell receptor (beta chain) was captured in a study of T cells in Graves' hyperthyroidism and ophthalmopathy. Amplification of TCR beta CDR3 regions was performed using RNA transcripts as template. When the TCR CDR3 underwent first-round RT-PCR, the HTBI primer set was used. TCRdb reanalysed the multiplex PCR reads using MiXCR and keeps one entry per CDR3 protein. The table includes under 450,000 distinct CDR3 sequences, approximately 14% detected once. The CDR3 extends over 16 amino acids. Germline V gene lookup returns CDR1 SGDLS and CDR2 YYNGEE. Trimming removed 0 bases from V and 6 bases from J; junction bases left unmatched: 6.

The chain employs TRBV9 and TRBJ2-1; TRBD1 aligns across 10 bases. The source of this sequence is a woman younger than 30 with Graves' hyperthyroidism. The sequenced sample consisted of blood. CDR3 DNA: TGTGCCAGCAGCGTAGCCGGGACAGGGGATTTCAATGAGCAGTTCTTC. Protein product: CASSVAGTGDFNEQFF.